The source of this TCR beta chain is a study of cytomegalovirus exposure and HLA in healthy donors. Whole-study findings and limits: Analyzed later, most CMV-associated TCR beta chains appeared HLA-restricted.

Turning to this clone: What it binds is not known.

Use of 60 Vbeta and 13 Jbeta primers characterized the PCR. The repertoire was sequenced with immunoSEQ multiplex PCR; TCRdb's copy has only in-frame clones and lacks some. The sample records more than 110,000 clones, around three quarters being singletons. Each of the donors was a healthy bone marrow donor. The specimen sequenced was PBMCs. This receptor was obtained from a woman aged 55-70 years in good health and CMV-seropositive.

The CDR3 loop reads CASSPSPAGGPIEQFF. Here the CDR3 DNA reads TGTGCCAGCAGCCCAAGCCCAGCGGGAGGACCCATTGAGCAGTTCTTC. This chain links TRBV28 with TRBJ2-1; 9 bases agree with TRBD2. Germline CDR1 and CDR2: MDHEN and SYDVKM. The J segment lost 9 bases and the V segment lost 6 bases, leaving 15 bases of the junction unmatched. The CDR3 length is 16 residues. The whole variable domain, remainder taken from reference TRBV28 and TRBJ2-1, is DVKVTQSSRYLVKRTGEKVFLECVQDMDHENMFWYRQDPGLGLRLIYFSYDVKMKEKGDIPEGYSVSREKKERFSLILESASTNQTSMYLCASSPSPAGGPIEQFFGPGTRLTVL.